A selection of T cell receptor beta chains follows, all from one sample in a study of blood T cell repertoires in COVID-19. The assay was immunoSEQ multiplex PCR, and TCRdb's table has in-frame clones only and misses some. The repertoire consists of roughly 150,000 clones, with more than 65% occurring once and the leading ten covering roughly 8%. The sequenced material came from peripheral blood. The receptor source for this set is a woman in her fifties or sixties with COVID-19, enrolled during active disease. The CDR3 runs from the conserved cysteine through the conserved F or W. Fields, in order: CDR3 protein, CDR3 DNA, clone size, D gene, V gene, J gene. The D gene is left open where the match is weak. Size values are once, few and many counts, or a class for expanded clones, and some rows have none.

CASSRDRGLQPQHF	TGTGCCAGCAGTCGCGACAGGGGGCTCCAGCCCCAGCATTTT	-	TRBD1	TRBV6-2/TRBV6-3	TRBJ1-5
CASRFDLEGSYNEQFF	TGTGCCAGCAGATTCGACTTGGAGGGCTCCTACAATGAGCAGTTCTTC	-	-	TRBV27	TRBJ2-1
CASSHITGLAFRTEQFF	TGTGCCAGCAGCCATATTACGGGACTAGCGTTTCGTACTGAGCAGTTCTTC	few	TRBD2	TRBV14	TRBJ2-1
CASRVESGGTGELFF	TGTGCCAGCAGGGTAGAGAGCGGAGGCACCGGGGAGCTGTTTTTT	-	-	TRBV21-1	TRBJ2-2
CASSSEWREAFF	TGTGCCAGCAGTTCAGAATGGCGGGAAGCTTTCTTT	once	-	TRBV28	TRBJ1-1
CASSYFRDYNSPLHF	TGTGCCAGCAGTTACTTCCGGGACTATAATTCACCCCTCCACTTT	few	-	TRBV6-5	TRBJ1-6
CASSRFGRSTDTQYF	TGTGCCAGCAGCCGGTTCGGGAGGAGCACAGATACGCAGTATTTT	-	TRBD2	TRBV3-1/TRBV3-2	TRBJ2-3
CASSLARVGEQYF	TGCGCCAGCAGCTTGGCCAGGGTAGGCGAGCAGTACTTC	-	-	TRBV5-1	TRBJ2-7
CASSPRGTLQGGELFF	TGTGCCAGCAGCCCCAGGGGGACTCTACAGGGCGGGGAGCTGTTTTTT	few	-	TRBV7-3	TRBJ2-2
CASSYEGSKNIQYF	TGTGCCAGCAGTTACGAAGGGAGCAAAAACATTCAGTACTTC	-	-	TRBV6-6	TRBJ2-4
CASSQGAALSTDTQYF	TGTGCCAGCAGCCAAGGGGCAGCACTTAGCACAGATACGCAGTATTTT	-	-	TRBV3-1/TRBV3-2	TRBJ2-3
CASSQNRIAGASTDTQYF	TGTGCCAGCAGCCAAAACCGGATAGCGGGGGCGAGCACAGATACGCAGTATTTT	-	TRBD2	TRBV4-2	TRBJ2-3
CASSLHIAGSYEQYF	TGTGCCAGCAGTCTACATATCGCGGGAAGCTACGAGCAGTACTTC	-	-	TRBV28	TRBJ2-7
CASSPRQGADYEQFF	TGTGCCAGCAGTCCACGGCAGGGGGCGGATTATGAGCAGTTCTTC	-	TRBD1	TRBV27	TRBJ2-1
CASSPGQGSNEKLFF	TGTGCCAGCAGCCCCGGACAGGGAAGTAATGAAAAACTGTTTTTT	once	TRBD1	TRBV28	TRBJ1-4
CASSGDRRGSPLHF	TGTGCCAGCAGCGGGGACAGGAGGGGTTCACCCCTCCACTTT	-	TRBD1	TRBV5-6	TRBJ1-6
CAISRDRVQETQYF	TGTGCCATCAGTCGGGACAGGGTGCAAGAGACCCAGTACTTC	few	TRBD1	TRBV10-3	TRBJ2-5
CASSVAMSSETQYF	TGTGCCAGCAGCGTAGCAATGAGCTCAGAGACCCAGTACTTC	-	-	TRBV9	TRBJ2-5
CARRVNQGNSPLHF	TGTGCCAGACGAGTAAATCAGGGCAATTCACCCCTCCACTTT	-	-	TRBV2	TRBJ1-6
CASSQDLAGGRELFF	TGCGCCAGCAGCCAAGATCTAGCGGGAGGACGGGAGCTGTTTTTT	-	TRBD2	TRBV4-1	TRBJ2-2
CASSYLLRFGNYGYTF	TGTGCCAGCAGTTACCTACTCCGCTTCGGGAACTATGGCTACACCTTC	-	-	TRBV6-6	TRBJ1-2
CASSSRTSINHPQHF	TGTGCCAGCTCCTCTAGGACAAGCATAAATCATCCCCAGCATTTT	once	-	TRBV25-1	TRBJ1-5
CASSLKPLGYEQYF	TGTGCCAGCAGTTTAAAACCACTAGGCTACGAGCAGTACTTC	-	-	TRBV27	TRBJ2-7
CASSRGTGNTEAFF	TGCGCCAGCAGCCGGGGGACAGGGAACACTGAAGCTTTCTTT	few	TRBD1	TRBV5-1	TRBJ1-1
CASSKNTQYF	TGTGCCAGCAGCAAAAATACGCAGTATTTT	-	-	TRBV28	TRBJ2-3
CASSLSGGAGGYTF	TGTGCCAGCAGTTTATCAGGGGGCGCGGGAGGCTACACCTTC	few	TRBD1	TRBV27	TRBJ1-2
CASSYNRRPEGPLHF	TGTGCCAGCAGTTATAACCGCAGGCCGGAGGGACCCCTCCACTTT	-	-	TRBV6-6	TRBJ1-6
CAITEGGGRTDTQYF	TGTGCCATCACCGAAGGGGGGGGTCGGACAGATACGCAGTATTTT	-	-	TRBV10-3	TRBJ2-3
CASSQDLFQAGGYTF	TGTGCCAGCAGCCAAGATCTTTTTCAGGCAGGAGGCTACACCTTC	-	-	TRBV14	TRBJ1-2
CASSYGLAGRRENNEQFF	TGTGCCAGCAGTTACGGACTAGCGGGACGAAGAGAGAACAATGAGCAGTTCTTC	-	TRBD2	TRBV6-2/TRBV6-3	TRBJ2-1
CASSYRGAGETQYF	TGTGCCAGCAGTTACCGGGGGGCTGGTGAGACCCAGTACTTC	-	-	TRBV27	TRBJ2-5
CASSRRQGRNTEAFF	TGTGCCAGCAGTAGACGACAGGGACGGAACACTGAAGCTTTCTTT	-	TRBD1	TRBV28	TRBJ1-1
CAISEEGVGSGNTIYF	TGTGCCATCAGTGAGGAGGGGGTGGGCTCTGGAAACACCATATATTTT	-	-	TRBV10-3	TRBJ1-3
CASNTATDTQYF	TGTGCCAGCAATACAGCTACAGATACGCAGTATTTT	-	-	TRBV28	TRBJ2-3
CASSSAGPTDYGYTF	TGTGCCAGCAGCTCGGCCGGACCGACAGACTATGGCTACACCTTC	-	-	TRBV5-4	TRBJ1-2
CASGGSGDEQYF	TGTGCCAGCGGCGGCAGCGGGGACGAGCAGTACTTC	-	TRBD2	TRBV28	TRBJ2-7
CSVGRFNEKLFF	TGCAGCGTTGGCCGGTTTAATGAAAAACTGTTTTTT	-	-	TRBV29-1	TRBJ1-4
CAITPGQDYEQYF	TGTGCCATCACTCCGGGACAGGACTACGAGCAGTACTTC	-	TRBD1	TRBV10-3	TRBJ2-7
CSALDRGAVRSAEAFF	TGCAGCGCCCTGGACAGGGGGGCGGTGAGGAGTGCTGAAGCTTTCTTT	-	TRBD1	TRBV29-1	TRBJ1-1
CASSYRGDEQFF	TGTGCCAGCAGTTACAGGGGTGATGAGCAGTTCTTC	-	TRBD1	TRBV2	TRBJ2-1
CATRRGQGNQPQHF	TGTGCCACGAGGAGGGGACAGGGTAATCAGCCCCAGCATTTT	-	TRBD1	TRBV10-3	TRBJ1-5